This paragraph covers one T cell receptor (beta chain) sequence. Antigen unknown. The CDR3 sequence is 15 residues long. The ends were cut back, 5 bases at V and 2 bases at J, with 14 bases in the middle. Unique molecular identifiers had been added to the TCR beta cDNA libraries. TCRdb reprocessed the PCR reads via MiXCR and lists one record per CDR3 protein. The top ten hold approximately 10% of the sample, which has hundreds of thousands of distinct CDR3 sequences, roughly three fifths seen once. This record belongs to a study of post-analysis software for immune sequencing data. The wider study: Included among the disease courses, which were recorded for the cohort, were relapsing-remitting, secondary progressive and progressive-relapsing multiple sclerosis.

Points from the study as a whole: Roughly five TRBV segments were significantly more frequent in patients than in controls. TRBV5-6, TRBV5-1 and TRBV20-1 were among these segments. By F measure, strong co-clustering occurred among samples prepared in the same batch. Normalized Chao1 diversity was significantly reduced in patients versus controls.

The origin of this receptor is a girl aged 2 to 10 with multiple sclerosis. Sequenced input: blood. The chain links TRBV12-3 or TRBV12-4 to TRBJ2-3; TRBD1 is a possible D gene (5 bases). CDR3 bases: TGTGCCAGCAGTGGCAGACAGTCCGTCACAGATACGCAGTATTTT. It translates to CASSGRQSVTDTQYF.